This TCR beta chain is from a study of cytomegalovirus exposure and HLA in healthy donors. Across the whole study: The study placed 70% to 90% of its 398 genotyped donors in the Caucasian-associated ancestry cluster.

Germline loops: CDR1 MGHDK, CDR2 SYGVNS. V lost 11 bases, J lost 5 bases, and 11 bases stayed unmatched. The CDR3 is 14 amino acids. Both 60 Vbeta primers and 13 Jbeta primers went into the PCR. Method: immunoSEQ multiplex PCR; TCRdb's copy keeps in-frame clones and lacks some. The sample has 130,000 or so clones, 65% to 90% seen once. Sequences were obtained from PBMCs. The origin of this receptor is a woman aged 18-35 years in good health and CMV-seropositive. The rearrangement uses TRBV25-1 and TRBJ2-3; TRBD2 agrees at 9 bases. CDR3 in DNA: TGTGCCTCAAGGACAAGCGGGGGGTTAGATACGCAGTATTTT. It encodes CASRTSGGLDTQYF.